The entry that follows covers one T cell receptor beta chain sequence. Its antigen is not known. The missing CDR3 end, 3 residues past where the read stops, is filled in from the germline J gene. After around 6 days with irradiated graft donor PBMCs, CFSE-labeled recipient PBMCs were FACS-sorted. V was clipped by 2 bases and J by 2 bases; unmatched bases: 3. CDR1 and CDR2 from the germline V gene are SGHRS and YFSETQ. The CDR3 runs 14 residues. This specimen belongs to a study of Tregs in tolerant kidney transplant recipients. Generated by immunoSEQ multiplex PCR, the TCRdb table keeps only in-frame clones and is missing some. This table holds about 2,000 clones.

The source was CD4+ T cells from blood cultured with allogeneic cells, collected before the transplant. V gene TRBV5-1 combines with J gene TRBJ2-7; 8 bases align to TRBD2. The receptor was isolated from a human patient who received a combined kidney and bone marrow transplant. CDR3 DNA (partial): TGCGCCAGCAGCTTTAGCGGGGATACCTACGAG. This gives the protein CASSFSGDTYE. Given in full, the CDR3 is CASSFSGDTYEQYF.